The rows below give T cell receptor beta chains drawn from one sample of a study of vaccination and CD4 T cells after COVID-19. No antigen has been identified for these receptors. TCRdb recomputed calls from the PCR reads with MiXCR, one row per CDR3 protein. The sample lists some 20,000 distinct CDR3 sequences, approximately 50% occurring once. The sample was CD4+ T cells from blood, cultured in vitro. These receptors all come from a human donor who had recovered from COVID-19. The conserved cysteine and the conserved F or W are not part of the CDR3 here. D genes are given only for firm matches. Size is omitted from some rows. Given values are once, few, many or a class for expanded clones.

CDR3 length: 9; V gene: TRBV6-1; D gene: NA; J gene: TRBJ2-2; clone size: NA; CDR3 protein: ASNGAGELF
CDR3 length: 13; V gene: TRBV4-1; D gene: NA; J gene: TRBJ2-4; clone size: NA; CDR3 protein: ASSQDRDGGNIQY
CDR3 length: 13; V gene: TRBV15; D gene: NA; J gene: TRBJ1-5; clone size: NA; CDR3 protein: ATSSYGGSNQPQH
CDR3 length: 13; V gene: TRBV20-1; D gene: NA; J gene: TRBJ2-2; clone size: NA; CDR3 protein: SARPMGGNTGELF
CDR3 length: 14; V gene: TRBV15; D gene: NA; J gene: TRBJ1-1; clone size: once; CDR3 protein: ATSRQKGGGNTEAF
CDR3 length: 12; V gene: TRBV6-2/TRBV6-3; D gene: TRBD1; J gene: TRBJ1-5; clone size: once; CDR3 protein: ASRAGQVSGPQH
CDR3 length: 12; V gene: TRBV2; D gene: NA; J gene: TRBJ2-1; clone size: NA; CDR3 protein: ASTRVTSYNEQF
CDR3 length: 12; V gene: TRBV7-9; D gene: NA; J gene: TRBJ1-1; clone size: few; CDR3 protein: ASSLEGGGLGAF
CDR3 length: 11; V gene: TRBV2; D gene: NA; J gene: TRBJ1-1; clone size: NA; CDR3 protein: ASTKQGNTEAF
CDR3 length: 13; V gene: TRBV28; D gene: NA; J gene: TRBJ1-2; clone size: NA; CDR3 protein: ASSRPRGTNYGYT
CDR3 length: 12; V gene: TRBV20-1; D gene: NA; J gene: TRBJ1-6; clone size: NA; CDR3 protein: SARDPGRNSPLH
CDR3 length: 11; V gene: TRBV11-2; D gene: TRBD1; J gene: TRBJ2-7; clone size: NA; CDR3 protein: ASRRTGNYEQY
CDR3 length: 11; V gene: TRBV19; D gene: NA; J gene: TRBJ1-5; clone size: NA; CDR3 protein: ASSTSQGQPQH
CDR3 length: 15; V gene: TRBV20-1; D gene: NA; J gene: TRBJ2-2; clone size: NA; CDR3 protein: SARGGVAGATTGELF
CDR3 length: 15; V gene: TRBV5-1; D gene: NA; J gene: TRBJ2-7; clone size: NA; CDR3 protein: ASSLWGVGQGTYEQY
CDR3 length: 10; V gene: TRBV11-3; D gene: TRBD2; J gene: TRBJ2-3; clone size: few; CDR3 protein: ASSFGEGTQY
CDR3 length: 11; V gene: TRBV6-2/TRBV6-3; D gene: NA; J gene: TRBJ1-1; clone size: NA; CDR3 protein: ASSYGQNTEAF
CDR3 length: 11; V gene: TRBV27; D gene: NA; J gene: TRBJ2-2; clone size: few; CDR3 protein: ASSPPETGELF
CDR3 length: 13; V gene: TRBV19; D gene: TRBD2; J gene: TRBJ2-1; clone size: NA; CDR3 protein: ASSLAGGTYNEQF
CDR3 length: 10; V gene: TRBV7-2; D gene: NA; J gene: TRBJ1-6; clone size: NA; CDR3 protein: ASSAVNSPLH
CDR3 length: 12; V gene: TRBV10-3; D gene: TRBD1; J gene: TRBJ2-1; clone size: NA; CDR3 protein: AISVDRGRNEQF
CDR3 length: 12; V gene: TRBV11-2; D gene: NA; J gene: TRBJ1-2; clone size: NA; CDR3 protein: ASSRTETNYGYT
CDR3 length: 11; V gene: TRBV20-1; D gene: TRBD2; J gene: TRBJ2-5; clone size: NA; CDR3 protein: SAVTSVQETQY
CDR3 length: 16; V gene: TRBV25-1; D gene: TRBD2; J gene: TRBJ2-6; clone size: NA; CDR3 protein: ASSEYVSGNSGANVLT
CDR3 length: 14; V gene: TRBV4-1; D gene: TRBD1; J gene: TRBJ2-2; clone size: few; CDR3 protein: ASSRATQGAGGELF
CDR3 length: 11; V gene: TRBV2; D gene: NA; J gene: TRBJ1-6; clone size: NA; CDR3 protein: ASRVGVGSPLH
CDR3 length: 13; V gene: TRBV6-4; D gene: TRBD1; J gene: TRBJ2-2; clone size: few; CDR3 protein: ASSVGTGLGGELF
CDR3 length: 13; V gene: TRBV4-1; D gene: TRBD2; J gene: TRBJ2-7; clone size: once; CDR3 protein: ASSLEGLAPYEQY
CDR3 length: 13; V gene: TRBV20-1; D gene: TRBD2; J gene: TRBJ2-3; clone size: NA; CDR3 protein: SARRLAGPTDTQY
CDR3 length: 10; V gene: TRBV7-9; D gene: NA; J gene: TRBJ2-5; clone size: few; CDR3 protein: ASSDSQETQY
CDR3 length: 14; V gene: TRBV6-1; D gene: TRBD1; J gene: TRBJ1-2; clone size: NA; CDR3 protein: ASRRRPGQAPDGYT
CDR3 length: 13; V gene: TRBV10-3; D gene: TRBD2; J gene: TRBJ2-3; clone size: NA; CDR3 protein: AIRDPGLASDTQY
CDR3 length: 11; V gene: TRBV11-2; D gene: NA; J gene: TRBJ1-2; clone size: NA; CDR3 protein: ASSPAGWYGYT
CDR3 length: 14; V gene: TRBV27; D gene: NA; J gene: TRBJ1-2; clone size: NA; CDR3 protein: ASSPQDLTRNYGYT
CDR3 length: 12; V gene: TRBV19; D gene: TRBD2; J gene: TRBJ2-7; clone size: few; CDR3 protein: ASSGTSGRSEQY
CDR3 length: 14; V gene: TRBV21-1; D gene: NA; J gene: TRBJ2-3; clone size: NA; CDR3 protein: ASSERVAESTDTQY
CDR3 length: 14; V gene: TRBV7-8; D gene: TRBD1; J gene: TRBJ1-5; clone size: few; CDR3 protein: ASSLGRDRGNQPQH
CDR3 length: 9; V gene: TRBV20-1; D gene: NA; J gene: TRBJ1-4; clone size: NA; CDR3 protein: SARYNEKLF
CDR3 length: 13; V gene: TRBV29-1; D gene: NA; J gene: TRBJ1-2; clone size: NA; CDR3 protein: SVEEPPDGAYGYT
CDR3 length: 10; V gene: TRBV20-1; D gene: TRBD2; J gene: TRBJ2-3; clone size: few; CDR3 protein: RGGSPTDTQY
CDR3 length: 10; V gene: TRBV30; D gene: NA; J gene: TRBJ1-2; clone size: NA; CDR3 protein: AWTGPYYGYT
CDR3 length: 11; V gene: TRBV11-3; D gene: TRBD1; J gene: TRBJ2-3; clone size: NA; CDR3 protein: ASSQRYRGAQY
CDR3 length: 12; V gene: TRBV10-3; D gene: TRBD1; J gene: TRBJ1-1; clone size: NA; CDR3 protein: AIRTGVENTEAF
CDR3 length: 13; V gene: TRBV7-9; D gene: NA; J gene: TRBJ2-2; clone size: few; CDR3 protein: ASSPPGGRTGELF
CDR3 length: 15; V gene: TRBV5-1; D gene: NA; J gene: TRBJ2-6; clone size: NA; CDR3 protein: ASSLAAEISGANVLT
CDR3 length: 13; V gene: TRBV10-3; D gene: TRBD1; J gene: TRBJ2-1; clone size: NA; CDR3 protein: AIGLGQGARDEQF
CDR3 length: 12; V gene: TRBV12-3/TRBV12-4; D gene: NA; J gene: TRBJ2-7; clone size: NA; CDR3 protein: ASSSPPSSYEQY
CDR3 length: 12; V gene: TRBV27; D gene: NA; J gene: TRBJ1-2; clone size: few; CDR3 protein: ASSPDRPHYGYT
CDR3 length: 13; V gene: TRBV7-2; D gene: NA; J gene: TRBJ2-2; clone size: NA; CDR3 protein: ASSSRQVDTGELF
CDR3 length: 11; V gene: TRBV19; D gene: TRBD1; J gene: TRBJ1-1; clone size: NA; CDR3 protein: ASRITGGTEAF
CDR3 length: 12; V gene: TRBV12-3/TRBV12-4; D gene: TRBD1; J gene: TRBJ1-1; clone size: NA; CDR3 protein: ASSFQDRATEAF
CDR3 length: 16; V gene: TRBV4-3; D gene: NA; J gene: TRBJ1-6; clone size: few; CDR3 protein: ASSQEASGSSYNSPLH
CDR3 length: 14; V gene: TRBV28; D gene: NA; J gene: TRBJ2-6; clone size: NA; CDR3 protein: ASRGGGNSGANVLT
CDR3 length: 9; V gene: TRBV25-1; D gene: NA; J gene: TRBJ1-5; clone size: once; CDR3 protein: ASLTGQPQH
CDR3 length: 11; V gene: TRBV7-2; D gene: NA; J gene: TRBJ2-7; clone size: NA; CDR3 protein: ASSRWTSYEQY
CDR3 length: 11; V gene: TRBV2; D gene: NA; J gene: TRBJ1-5; clone size: few; CDR3 protein: ASNINSNQPQH
CDR3 length: 11; V gene: TRBV6-1; D gene: NA; J gene: TRBJ1-5; clone size: NA; CDR3 protein: ASSGQANQPQH
CDR3 length: 12; V gene: TRBV2; D gene: NA; J gene: TRBJ2-5; clone size: NA; CDR3 protein: ASTNGDIQETQY